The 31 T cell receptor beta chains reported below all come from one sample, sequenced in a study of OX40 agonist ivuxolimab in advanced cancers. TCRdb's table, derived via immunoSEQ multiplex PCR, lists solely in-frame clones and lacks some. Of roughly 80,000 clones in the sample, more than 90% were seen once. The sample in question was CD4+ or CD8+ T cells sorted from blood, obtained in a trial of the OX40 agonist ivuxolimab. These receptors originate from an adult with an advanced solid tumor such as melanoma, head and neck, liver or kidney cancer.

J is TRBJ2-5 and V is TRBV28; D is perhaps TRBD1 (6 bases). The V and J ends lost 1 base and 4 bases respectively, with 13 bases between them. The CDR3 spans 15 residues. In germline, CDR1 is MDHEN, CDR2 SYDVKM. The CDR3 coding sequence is TGTGCCAGCAGTTTATCAGGGGCAGGGTTAGAGACCCAGTACTTC. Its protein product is CASSLSGAGLETQYF. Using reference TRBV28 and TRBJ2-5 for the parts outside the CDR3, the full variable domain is DVKVTQSSRYLVKRTGEKVFLECVQDMDHENMFWYRQDPGLGLRLIYFSYDVKMKEKGDIPEGYSVSREKKERFSLILESASTNQTSMYLCASSLSGAGLETQYFGPGTRLLVL.

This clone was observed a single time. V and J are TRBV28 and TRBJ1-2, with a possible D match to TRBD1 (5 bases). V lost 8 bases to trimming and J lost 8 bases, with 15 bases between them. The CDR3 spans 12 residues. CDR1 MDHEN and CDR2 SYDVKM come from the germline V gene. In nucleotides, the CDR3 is TGTGCCAGCGGGGGATTGATTAGGGGCTACACCTTC. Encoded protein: CASGGLIRGYTF.

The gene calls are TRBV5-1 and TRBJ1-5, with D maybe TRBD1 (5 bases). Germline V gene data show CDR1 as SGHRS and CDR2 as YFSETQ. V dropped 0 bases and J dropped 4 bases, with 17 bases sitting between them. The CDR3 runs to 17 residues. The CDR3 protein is CASSLGERGGANQPQHF. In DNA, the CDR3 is TGCGCCAGCAGCTTGGGAGAACGTGGAGGGGCTAATCAGCCCCAGCATTTT.

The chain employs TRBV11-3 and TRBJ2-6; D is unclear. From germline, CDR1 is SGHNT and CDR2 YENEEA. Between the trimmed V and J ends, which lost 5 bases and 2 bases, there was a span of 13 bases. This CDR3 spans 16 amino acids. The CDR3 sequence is CASSPRLGTGANVLTF. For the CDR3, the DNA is TGTGCCAGCAGCCCCCGGCTGGGGACTGGGGCCAACGTCCTGACTTTC.

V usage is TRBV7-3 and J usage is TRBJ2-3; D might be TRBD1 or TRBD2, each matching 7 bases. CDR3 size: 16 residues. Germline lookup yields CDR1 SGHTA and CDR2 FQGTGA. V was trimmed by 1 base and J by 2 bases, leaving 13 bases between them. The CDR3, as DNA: TGTGCCAGCAGCTTAAAAGCGGGACAGAACACAGATACGCAGTATTTT. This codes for CASSLKAGQNTDTQYF.

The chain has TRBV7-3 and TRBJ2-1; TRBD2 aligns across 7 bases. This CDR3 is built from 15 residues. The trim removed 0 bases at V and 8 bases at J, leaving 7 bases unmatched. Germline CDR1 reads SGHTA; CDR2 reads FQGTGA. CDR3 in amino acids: CASSLTAGIGDEQFF. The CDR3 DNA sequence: TGTGCCAGCAGCTTAACAGCGGGAATTGGGGATGAGCAGTTCTTC.

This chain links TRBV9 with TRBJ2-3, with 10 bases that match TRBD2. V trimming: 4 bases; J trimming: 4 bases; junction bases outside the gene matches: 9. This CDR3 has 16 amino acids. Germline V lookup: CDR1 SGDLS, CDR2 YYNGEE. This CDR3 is CASSPRASGSADTQYF. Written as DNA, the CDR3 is TGTGCCAGCAGCCCCCGCGCTAGCGGGAGTGCAGATACGCAGTATTTT.

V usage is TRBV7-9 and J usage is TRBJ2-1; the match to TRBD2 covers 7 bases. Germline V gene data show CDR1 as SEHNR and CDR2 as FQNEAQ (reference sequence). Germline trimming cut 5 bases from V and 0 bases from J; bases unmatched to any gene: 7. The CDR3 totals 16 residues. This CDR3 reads CASSHMGLLSYNEQFF. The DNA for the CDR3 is TGTGCCAGCAGCCACATGGGACTACTCTCCTACAATGAGCAGTTCTTC.

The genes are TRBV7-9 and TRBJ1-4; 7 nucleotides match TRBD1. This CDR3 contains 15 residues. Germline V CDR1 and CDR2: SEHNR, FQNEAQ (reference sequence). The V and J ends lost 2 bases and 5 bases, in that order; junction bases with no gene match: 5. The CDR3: CASSLTETGNEKLFF. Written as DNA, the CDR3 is TGTGCCAGCAGCTTAACCGAGACAGGGAATGAAAAACTGTTTTTT.

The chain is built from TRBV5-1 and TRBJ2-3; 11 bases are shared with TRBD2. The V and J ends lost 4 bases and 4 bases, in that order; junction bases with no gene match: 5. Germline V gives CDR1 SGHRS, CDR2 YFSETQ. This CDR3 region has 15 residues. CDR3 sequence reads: CASSAGLAGADTQYF. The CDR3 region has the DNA TGCGCCAGCAGCGCTGGACTAGCGGGCGCAGATACGCAGTATTTT.

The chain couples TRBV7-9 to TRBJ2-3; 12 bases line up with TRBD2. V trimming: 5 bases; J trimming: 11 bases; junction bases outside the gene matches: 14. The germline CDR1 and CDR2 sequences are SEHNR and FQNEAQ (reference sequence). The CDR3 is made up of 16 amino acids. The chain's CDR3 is CASSTPTSGSPSGQYF. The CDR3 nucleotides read TGTGCCAGCAGCACTCCGACTAGCGGGAGTCCAAGCGGGCAGTATTTT.

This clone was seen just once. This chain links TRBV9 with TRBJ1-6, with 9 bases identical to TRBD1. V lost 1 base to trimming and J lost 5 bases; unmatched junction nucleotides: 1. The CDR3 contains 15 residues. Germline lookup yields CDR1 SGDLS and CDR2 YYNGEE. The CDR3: CASSVWTGDNSPLHF. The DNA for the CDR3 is TGTGCCAGCAGCGTATGGACAGGGGATAATTCACCCCTCCACTTT.

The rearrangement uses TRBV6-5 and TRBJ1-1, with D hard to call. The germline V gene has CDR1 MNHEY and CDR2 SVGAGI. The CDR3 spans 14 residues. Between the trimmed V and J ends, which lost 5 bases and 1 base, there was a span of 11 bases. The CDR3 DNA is TGTGCCAGCAGTGAATGGGCGGGGAACACTGAAGCTTTCTTT. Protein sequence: CASSEWAGNTEAFF.

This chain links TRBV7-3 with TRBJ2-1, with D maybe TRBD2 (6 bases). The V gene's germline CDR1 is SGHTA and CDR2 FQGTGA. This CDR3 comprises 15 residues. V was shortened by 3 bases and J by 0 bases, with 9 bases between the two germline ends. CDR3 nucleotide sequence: TGTGCCAGCAGCTTTGCTAGCGCCTCCTACAATGAGCAGTTCTTC. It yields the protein CASSFASASYNEQFF. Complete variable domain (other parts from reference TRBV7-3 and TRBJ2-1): GAGVSQTPSNKVTEKGKYVELRCDPISGHTALYWYRQSLGQGPEFLIYFQGTGAADDSGLPNDRFFAVRPEGSVSTLKIQRTERGDSAVYLCASSFASASYNEQFFGPGTRLTVL.

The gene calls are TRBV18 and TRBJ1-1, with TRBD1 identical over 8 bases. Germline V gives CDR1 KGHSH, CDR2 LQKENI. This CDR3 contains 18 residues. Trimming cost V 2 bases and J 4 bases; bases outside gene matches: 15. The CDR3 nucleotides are TGTGCCAGCTCACCAAGAATAGAACCCGGGACAGGAGGCACTGAAGCTTTCTTT. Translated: CASSPRIEPGTGGTEAFF.

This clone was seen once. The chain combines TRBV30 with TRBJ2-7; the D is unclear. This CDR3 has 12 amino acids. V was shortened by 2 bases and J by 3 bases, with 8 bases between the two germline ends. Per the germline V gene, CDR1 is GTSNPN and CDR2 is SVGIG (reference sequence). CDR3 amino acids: CAWSTAGYEQYF. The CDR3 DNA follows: TGTGCCTGGAGTACAGCCGGCTACGAGCAGTACTTC.

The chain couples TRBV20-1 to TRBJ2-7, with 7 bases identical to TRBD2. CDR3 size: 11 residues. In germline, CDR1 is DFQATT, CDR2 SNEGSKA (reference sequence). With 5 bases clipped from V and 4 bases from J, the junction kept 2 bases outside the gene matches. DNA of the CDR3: TGCAGTGCTCTACTAGCGTACGAGCAGTACTTC. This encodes CSALLAYEQYF.

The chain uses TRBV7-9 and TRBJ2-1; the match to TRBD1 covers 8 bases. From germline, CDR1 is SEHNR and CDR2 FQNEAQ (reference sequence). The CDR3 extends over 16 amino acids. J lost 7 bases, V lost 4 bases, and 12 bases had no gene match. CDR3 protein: CASSSLGQGEWNEQFF. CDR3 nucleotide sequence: TGTGCCAGCAGCTCCTTAGGACAGGGAGAGTGGAATGAGCAGTTCTTC.

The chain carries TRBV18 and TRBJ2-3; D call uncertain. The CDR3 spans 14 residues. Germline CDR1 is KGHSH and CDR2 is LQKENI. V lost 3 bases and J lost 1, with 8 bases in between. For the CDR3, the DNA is TGTGCCAGCTCACCTGGCTTGGGCACAGATACGCAGTATTTT. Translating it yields CASSPGLGTDTQYF.

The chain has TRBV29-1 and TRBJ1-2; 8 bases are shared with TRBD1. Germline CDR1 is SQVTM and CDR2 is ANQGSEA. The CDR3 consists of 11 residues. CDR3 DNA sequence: TGCAGTAAGCAGGGGGCTGATGGCTACACCTTC. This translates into CSKQGADGYTF.

CDR3 DNA sequence: TGTGCCAGCAGTTTCAGAAGCACTCCTCCAAGCTCCTACGAGCAGTACTTC. Its protein product is CASSFRSTPPSSYEQYF. The chain joins TRBV27 to TRBJ2-7; D is undetermined. The V gene's germline CDR1 is MNHEY and CDR2 SMNVEV (reference sequence). This CDR3 region has 17 residues. The V end was cut by 3 bases, the J end by 0 bases, with 18 bases between.

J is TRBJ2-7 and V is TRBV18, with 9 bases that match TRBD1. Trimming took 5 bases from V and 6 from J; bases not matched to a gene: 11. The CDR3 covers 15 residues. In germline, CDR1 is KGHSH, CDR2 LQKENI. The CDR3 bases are TGTGCCAGCTCAGCCTCCGGGACAGGGATTGGCGAGCAGTACTTC. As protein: CASSASGTGIGEQYF.

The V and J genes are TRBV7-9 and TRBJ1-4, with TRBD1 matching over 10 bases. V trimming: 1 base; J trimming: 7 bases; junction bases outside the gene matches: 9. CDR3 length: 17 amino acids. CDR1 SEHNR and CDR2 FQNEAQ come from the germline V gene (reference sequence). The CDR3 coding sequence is TGTGCCAGCAGCTTAGGGGGACAGGGGTACCTAGTTGAAAAACTGTTTTTT. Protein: CASSLGGQGYLVEKLFF.

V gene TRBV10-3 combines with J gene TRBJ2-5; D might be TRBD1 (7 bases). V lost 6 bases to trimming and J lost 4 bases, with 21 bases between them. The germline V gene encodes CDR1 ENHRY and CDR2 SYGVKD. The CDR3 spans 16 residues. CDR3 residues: CAIRSGGGGRAETQYF. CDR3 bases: TGTGCCATCAGATCCGGAGGGGGCGGGCGGGCAGAGACCCAGTACTTC.

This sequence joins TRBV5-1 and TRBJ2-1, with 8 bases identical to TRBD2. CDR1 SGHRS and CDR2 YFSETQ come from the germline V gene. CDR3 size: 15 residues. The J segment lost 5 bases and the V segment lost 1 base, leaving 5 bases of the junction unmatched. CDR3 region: CASSLNVAGNNEQFF. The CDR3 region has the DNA TGCGCCAGCAGCTTGAACGTAGCGGGAAACAATGAGCAGTTCTTC. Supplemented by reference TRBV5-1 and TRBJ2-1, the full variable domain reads KAGVTQTPRYLIKTRGQQVTLSCSPISGHRSVSWYQQTPGQGLQFLFEYFSETQRNKGNFPGRFSGRQFSNSRSEMNVSTLELGDSALYLCASSLNVAGNNEQFFGPGTRLTVL.

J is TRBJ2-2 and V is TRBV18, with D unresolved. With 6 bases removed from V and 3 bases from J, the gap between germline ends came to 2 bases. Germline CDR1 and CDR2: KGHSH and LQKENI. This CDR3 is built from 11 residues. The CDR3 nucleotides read TGTGCCAGCTCCCACACCGGGGAGCTGTTTTTT. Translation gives CASSHTGELFF.

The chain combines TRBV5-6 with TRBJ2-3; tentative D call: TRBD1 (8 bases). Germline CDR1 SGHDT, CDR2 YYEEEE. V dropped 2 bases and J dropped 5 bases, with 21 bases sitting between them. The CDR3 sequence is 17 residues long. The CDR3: CASSFDSTGGGRDTQYF. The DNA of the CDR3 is TGTGCCAGCAGCTTCGACTCCACAGGGGGGGGAAGAGATACGCAGTATTTT.

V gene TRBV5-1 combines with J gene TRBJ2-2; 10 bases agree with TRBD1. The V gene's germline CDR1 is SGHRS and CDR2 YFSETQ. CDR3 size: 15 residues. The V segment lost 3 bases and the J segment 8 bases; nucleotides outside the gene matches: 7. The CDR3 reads CASSYDRGLSGELFF. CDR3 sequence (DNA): TGCGCCAGCAGCTACGACAGGGGGCTATCAGGGGAGCTGTTTTTT.

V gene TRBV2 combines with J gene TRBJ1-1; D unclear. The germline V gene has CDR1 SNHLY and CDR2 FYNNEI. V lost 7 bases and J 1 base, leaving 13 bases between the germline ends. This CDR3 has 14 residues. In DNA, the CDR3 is TGTGCCAGCATTTGGGAGGGTACGAACACTGAAGCTTTCTTT. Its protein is CASIWEGTNTEAFF.

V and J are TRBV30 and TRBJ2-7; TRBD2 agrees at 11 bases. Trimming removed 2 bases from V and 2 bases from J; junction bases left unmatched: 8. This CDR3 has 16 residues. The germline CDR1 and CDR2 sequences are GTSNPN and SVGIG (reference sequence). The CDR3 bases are TGTGCCTGGAGTAGACCGGGACTAGCGGAGCCCTACGAGCAGTACTTC. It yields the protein CAWSRPGLAEPYEQYF.

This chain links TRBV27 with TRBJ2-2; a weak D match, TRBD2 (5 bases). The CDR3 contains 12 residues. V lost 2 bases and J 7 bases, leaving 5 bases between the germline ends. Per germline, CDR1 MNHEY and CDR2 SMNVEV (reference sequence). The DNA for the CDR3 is TGTGCCAGCAGTTTAGAGGGCGGGGAGCTGTTTTTT. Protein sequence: CASSLEGGELFF.